The 20 T cell receptor beta chains in this list originate from one sample, sequenced in a study of blood T cell repertoires in COVID-19. The repertoire was sequenced with immunoSEQ multiplex PCR; TCRdb's copy has only in-frame clones and lacks some. The table records 200,000 to 250,000 clones, about 90% of them present only once. Specimen: peripheral blood. The receptors originated from a man younger than 40 with acute or convalescent COVID-19.

This chain links TRBV15 with TRBJ2-7; TRBD2 matches at 11 bases. The germline CDR1 and CDR2 sequences are LNHNV and YYDKDF (reference sequence). Losses at the gene ends were 0 bases for V and 4 bases for J; bases not matched to a gene: 2. The CDR3 has 15 amino acids. The CDR3 protein is CATSREASGRYEQYF. The CDR3 bases are TGTGCCACCAGCAGAGAGGCTAGCGGGAGGTACGAGCAGTACTTC.

This clone was found once. The chain joins TRBV6-5 to TRBJ1-5; D is unclear. The length of the CDR3 is 13 residues. V was pared by 3 bases and J by 7 bases, with 10 bases between. Germline CDR1 MNHEY, CDR2 SVGAGI. This CDR3 is CASSYGPVQPQHF. For the CDR3, the DNA is TGTGCCAGCAGTTATGGGCCGGTGCAGCCCCAGCATTTT.

The V call is TRBV9, the J call TRBJ2-3, with 8 bases matching TRBD1. The CDR3 sequence is 15 residues long. V lost 4 bases to trimming and J lost 6 bases; unmatched junction nucleotides: 10. Germline V gene sequence: CDR1 SGDLS, CDR2 YYNGEE. CDR3 residues: CASSPGQGRKDTQYF. In nucleotides, the CDR3 is TGTGCCAGCAGCCCAGGACAGGGTAGAAAGGATACGCAGTATTTT.

The rearrangement links TRBV19 to TRBJ1-2; D may be TRBD1 (6 bases). This CDR3 has 16 residues. V was cut by 6 bases and J by 5 bases, with 22 bases left in between. CDR1 and CDR2 (germline): LNHDA, SQIVND (reference sequence). The DNA for the CDR3 is TGTGCCAGTAGGGAATCTACCACACAGGGCTCTTATGGCTACACCTTC. It encodes CASRESTTQGSYGYTF.

This rearrangement joins TRBV27 to TRBJ2-7; 8 bases map to TRBD2. Germline trimming cut 3 bases from V and 7 bases from J; bases unmatched to any gene: 20. This CDR3 comprises 18 residues. Looked up from germline, CDR1 is MNHEY and CDR2 is SMNVEV (reference sequence). CDR3 sequence (DNA): TGTGCCAGCAGTTTCCTGCGGGAGGCTGTGGGAGGACCCGCAGAGCAGTACTTC. It translates to CASSFLREAVGGPAEQYF.

The rearrangement joins TRBV27 to TRBJ2-7; 8 positions match TRBD2. J lost 4 bases, V lost 5 bases, and 10 bases had no gene match. CDR3 size: 15 residues. In germline, CDR1 is MNHEY, CDR2 SMNVEV (reference sequence). Here the CDR3 reads CASSTSGAVPYEQYF. DNA for the CDR3: TGTGCCAGCAGTACTAGCGGAGCGGTACCTTACGAGCAGTACTTC.

The V call is TRBV18, the J call TRBJ1-4; 8 bases line up with TRBD1. CDR3 length: 13 amino acids. Germline assignment: CDR1 KGHSH and CDR2 LQKENI. The ends lost 8 bases at V and 5 bases at J; junction bases unmatched: 4. CDR3 DNA: TGTGCCAGCCAACGACAGGGGAATGAAAAACTGTTTTTT. Its translation: CASQRQGNEKLFF.

The J gene is TRBJ2-2, the V gene TRBV11-2; 8 positions agree with TRBD2. The CDR3 is made up of 16 amino acids. The germline V gene encodes CDR1 SGHAT and CDR2 FQNNGV. The J segment lost 4 bases and the V segment lost 4 bases, leaving 8 bases of the junction unmatched. The CDR3 sequence is CASSSDGLATTGELFF. The CDR3 DNA reads as TGTGCCAGCAGCTCCGATGGACTAGCAACCACCGGGGAGCTGTTTTTT.

The J gene is TRBJ2-7, the V gene TRBV10-1, with 8 bases matching TRBD1. The length of the CDR3 is 15 residues. In germline, CDR1 is WNHNN, CDR2 SYGVQD (reference sequence). The V gene end was trimmed by 3 bases and the J gene end by 0 bases; junction bases not matched to a gene: 4. CDR3 residues: CASSDPGQGSYEQYF. The CDR3 DNA follows: TGCGCCAGCAGTGATCCCGGACAGGGCTCCTACGAGCAGTACTTC.

The chain has TRBV7-9 and TRBJ1-2, with TRBD1 matching over 8 bases. The CDR3 has 15 amino acids. Germline CDR1 reads SEHNR; CDR2 reads FQNEAQ (reference sequence). Trimming at V came to 4 bases and at J to 7 bases, leaving 11 bases not matched to a gene. In nucleotides, the CDR3 is TGTGCCAGCAGCTGGGCGGACAGGGCGTTAGGTGGCTACACCTTC. Protein: CASSWADRALGGYTF.

The chain employs TRBV6-6 and TRBJ1-2; D not certain. The germline V gene encodes CDR1 MNHNY and CDR2 SVGAGI (reference sequence). CDR3 length: 14 amino acids. V dropped 4 bases and J dropped 0 bases, with 9 bases sitting between them. Here the CDR3 DNA reads TGTGCCAGCAGTTTAGAGGGTACTAACTATGGCTACACCTTC. Translated: CASSLEGTNYGYTF.

This chain connects TRBV2 to TRBJ2-5, with TRBD2 as a possible D gene (7 bases). Germline CDR1 and CDR2: SNHLY and FYNNEI. The CDR3 extends over 15 amino acids. V was shortened by 8 bases and J by 5 bases, with 21 bases between the two germline ends. CDR3 nucleotides: TGTGCCAGCCACCCCATCGAGGGGGGGCTGGAGACCCAGTACTTC. Amino acid sequence: CASHPIEGGLETQYF.

The rearrangement uses TRBV5-1 and TRBJ2-2; 12 bases line up with TRBD2. The CDR3 has 17 residues. Looked up from germline, CDR1 is SGHRS and CDR2 is YFSETQ. V lost 0 bases, J lost 4 bases, and 4 bases stayed unmatched. CDR3: CASSLGLAGDGTGELFF. The DNA of the CDR3 is TGCGCCAGCAGCTTGGGACTAGCGGGAGATGGCACCGGGGAGCTGTTTTTT. Using reference TRBV5-1 and TRBJ2-2 for the parts outside the CDR3, the full variable domain is KAGVTQTPRYLIKTRGQQVTLSCSPISGHRSVSWYQQTPGQGLQFLFEYFSETQRNKGNFPGRFSGRQFSNSRSEMNVSTLELGDSALYLCASSLGLAGDGTGELFFGEGSRLTVL.

The gene calls are TRBV28 and TRBJ2-7; 9 positions agree with TRBD2. This CDR3 comprises 14 residues. Germline V gene lookup returns CDR1 MDHEN and CDR2 SYDVKM. Unmatched junction bases numbered 5, after V lost 8 bases and J lost 0 bases. CDR3 amino acids: CASGELAGSYEQYF. The DNA for the CDR3 is TGTGCCAGCGGGGAACTAGCGGGCTCCTACGAGCAGTACTTC.

The chain has TRBV6-1 and TRBJ1-2, with TRBD1 identical over 12 bases. Germline CDR1 reads MNHNS; CDR2 reads SASEGT. The CDR3 is 17 residues long. The V and J ends lost 4 bases and 2 bases, in that order; junction bases with no gene match: 8. The CDR3 here is CASSGGTGGRINYGYTF. CDR3 coding DNA: TGTGCCAGCAGTGGCGGGACAGGGGGCCGGATCAACTATGGCTACACCTTC.

The CDR3 spells CASSLRQGTQPQHF. CDR3 bases: TGTGCCAGCAGCTTACGCCAGGGCACTCAGCCCCAGCATTTT. The chain uses TRBV7-2 and TRBJ1-5, with a tentative D call TRBD1 (5 bases). From germline, CDR1 is SGHTA and CDR2 FQGNSA. This CDR3 has 14 amino acids. The V gene lost 2 bases and the J gene lost 6 bases, with 11 bases spanning the gap.

The chain uses TRBV5-4 and TRBJ1-2, with a weak D call TRBD1 (5 bases). Trimming pared 4 bases from V and 5 bases from J, leaving 15 bases between. CDR3 length: 14 amino acids. In germline, CDR1 is SGHNT, CDR2 YYREEE (reference sequence). The CDR3 here is CASSQGLPGYGYTF. CDR3 DNA: TGTGCCAGCAGCCAGGGACTACCGGGGTATGGCTACACCTTC.

The chain combines TRBV6-5 with TRBJ2-3; 10 nucleotides agree with TRBD2. V lost 6 bases to trimming and J lost 8 bases; unmatched junction nucleotides: 8. Germline-derived CDR1 and CDR2 are MNHEY and SVGAGI. The length of the CDR3 is 14 residues. CDR3 sequence (DNA): TGTGCCAGCAGCTACGGGACTAGCGCAGTTACGCAGTATTTT. Residues: CASSYGTSAVTQYF.

The V and J genes are TRBV2 and TRBJ2-6; D is undetermined. Germline CDR1 reads SNHLY; CDR2 reads FYNNEI. The CDR3 covers 17 residues. V lost 0 bases and J 2 bases, leaving 11 bases between the germline ends. The CDR3 sequence is CASSEALRVTGANVLTF. The CDR3 DNA is TGTGCCAGCAGTGAAGCGCTTCGGGTAACTGGGGCCAACGTCCTGACTTTC.

The chain couples TRBV2 to TRBJ2-1; TRBD1 aligns across 7 bases. The V segment lost 4 bases and the J segment 2 bases; nucleotides outside the gene matches: 26. The CDR3 extends over 22 amino acids. In germline, CDR1 is SNHLY, CDR2 FYNNEI. The DNA of the CDR3 is TGTGCCAGCAGTGTGTTACGTGGGGTTACGTCCGCCGGGACAGTCCCCTACAATGAGCAGTTCTTC. This gives the protein CASSVLRGVTSAGTVPYNEQFF.